One and the same sample provided the 15 T cell receptor beta chains below, sequenced in a study of identical twins. TCRdb called the 5' RACE reads again in MiXCR, with one record for every CDR3 protein. The sample records around 240,000 distinct CDR3 sequences, around 7% being singletons. The same specimen was also included in a second study, on yellow fever vaccine responses in identical twins.

Sequencing input: memory (CD45RO+) T cells sorted from blood. The receptors shown here come from a woman under 30 in good health.

This clonotype was recorded at least ten times. The V call is TRBV12-3 or TRBV12-4, the J call TRBJ2-3; D is unclear. V was cut by 3 bases and J by 2 bases, with 9 bases left in between. There are 14 residues in the CDR3. The CDR3 is CASSFSAITDTQYF. In DNA form, the CDR3 reads TGTGCCAGCAGTTTCTCTGCGATCACAGATACGCAGTATTTT.

This clonotype was detected ten times or more. The V gene is TRBV4-1, the J gene TRBJ2-3; 9 bases fit TRBD1. Trimming cost V 3 bases and J 6 bases; bases outside gene matches: 1. The CDR3 contains 13 residues. Germline assignment: CDR1 MGHRA and CDR2 YSYEKL. The CDR3 bases are TGCGCCAGCAGCCAGGGGACAGGGGATACGCAGTATTTT. Residues: CASSQGTGDTQYF.

At least ten counts were recorded for this clonotype. The rearrangement links TRBV5-1 to TRBJ2-2; D perhaps matches TRBD1 (5 bases). There are 15 residues in the CDR3. V shed 7 bases and J shed 0 bases, with 13 bases lying between them. In germline, CDR1 is SGHRS, CDR2 YFSETQ. CDR3 nucleotide sequence: TGCGCCAGCGTCCCGGACATAACGAACACCGGGGAGCTGTTTTTT. Encoded protein: CASVPDITNTGELFF.

This clonotype was observed many times. The chain uses TRBV9 and TRBJ2-1, with D hard to call. V was pared by 4 bases and J by 0 bases, with 14 bases between. This CDR3 region has 16 residues. The germline CDR1 and CDR2 sequences are SGDLS and YYNGEE. The CDR3 region is CASSSGLVSSYNEQFF. As DNA, the CDR3 is TGTGCCAGCAGCTCTGGGCTAGTCTCCTCCTACAATGAGCAGTTCTTC.

The table lists this clonotype with a few counts. This sequence joins TRBV14 and TRBJ2-2; D is perhaps TRBD2 (5 bases). Germline V lookup: CDR1 SGHDN, CDR2 FVKESK. The V gene lost 4 bases and the J gene lost 1 base, with 16 bases spanning the gap. The CDR3 length is 17 residues. The chain's CDR3 is CASSPRPGYLNTGELFF. In DNA, the CDR3 is TGTGCCAGCAGCCCCCGCCCGGGATACCTGAACACCGGGGAGCTGTTTTTT.

This clonotype has a count of ten or more. The chain employs TRBV29-1 and TRBJ1-5; D is unresolved. Trimming took off 3 bases at V and 6 bases at J, with 12 bases between the two ends. Germline values: CDR1 SQVTM, CDR2 ANQGSEA. The CDR3 extends over 13 amino acids. The CDR3 DNA follows: TGCAGCGTTGATGGCGGGTTAGGTCAGCCCCAGCATTTT. Translated, it gives CSVDGGLGQPQHF. Full variable domain (rest looked up from reference TRBV29-1 and TRBJ1-5): SAVISQKPSRDICQRGTSLTIQCQVDSQVTMMFWYRQQPGQSLTLIATANQGSEATYESGFVIDKFPISRPNLTFSTLTVSNMSPEDSSIYLCSVDGGLGQPQHFGDGTRLSIL.

This clonotype has at least ten counts. The genes are TRBV6-1 and TRBJ1-2; 10 bases are a match to TRBD1. Germline V gives CDR1 MNHNS, CDR2 SASEGT. This CDR3 is 16 amino acids long. V shed 9 bases, J shed 4 bases, and the junction held 14 bases outside the gene matches. Here the CDR3 reads CARVRRDRGPLYGYTF. Here the CDR3 DNA reads TGTGCCAGAGTGAGGCGGGACAGGGGACCTCTCTATGGCTACACCTTC.

The table lists this clonotype with many counts. This sequence joins TRBV5-5 and TRBJ2-5; D perhaps matches TRBD1 (8 bases). Trimming left V 6 bases short and J 5 bases short, with 14 bases between. CDR1 is SGHKS and CDR2 is YYEKEE in the germline V gene (reference sequence). This CDR3 has 13 amino acids. The CDR3 reads CASTNRGGETQYF. The CDR3 DNA follows: TGTGCCAGCACCAACAGGGGGGGTGAGACCCAGTACTTC.

This clonotype was counted many times. The chain has TRBV12-3 or TRBV12-4 and TRBJ2-4, with 7 bases lining up with TRBD1. Trimming removed 3 bases from V and 7 bases from J; junction bases left unmatched: 9. The CDR3 has 15 residues. The CDR3: CASSLTGIRRNIQYF. In DNA, the CDR3 is TGTGCCAGCAGTTTGACAGGGATCAGGAGGAACATTCAGTACTTC.

V and J are TRBV5-5 and TRBJ2-7; D remains ambiguous. The CDR3 length is 15 residues. Germline V CDR1 and CDR2: SGHKS, YYEKEE (reference sequence). V was clipped by 4 bases and J by 6 bases, with 20 bases between them. CDR3 loop: CASSPALLRAGEQYV. The CDR3 DNA reads as TGTGCCAGCAGCCCGGCCCTGCTTCGTGCAGGCGAGCAGTACGTC.

This clonotype was recorded many times. CDR3 sequence reads: CASSSTSGGSRTDTQYF. DNA for the CDR3: TGTGCCAGCAGTTCAACTAGCGGGGGTAGTAGGACAGATACGCAGTATTTT. This chain uses TRBV12-3 or TRBV12-4 with TRBJ2-3; 11 nucleotides line up with TRBD2. The trim removed 4 bases at V and 3 bases at J, leaving 9 bases unmatched. The CDR3 spans 17 residues.

There are many counts of this clonotype. This chain links TRBV6-1 with TRBJ1-1, with no clear D. This CDR3 has 15 amino acids. V was shortened by 1 base and J by 3 bases, with 12 bases between the two germline ends. CDR1 MNHNS and CDR2 SASEGT come from the germline V gene. In DNA form, the CDR3 reads TGTGCCAGCAGTGAAGGGATAAGCGGGTACACTGAAGCTTTCTTT. It codes for CASSEGISGYTEAFF.

In this sample, this clonotype turned up a few times. The CDR3, as DNA: TGTGCCAGTATGGGGGGCAGGACCGGGGAGCTGTTTTTT. The encoded protein is CASMGGRTGELFF. V is TRBV19 and J is TRBJ2-2, with D possibly called TRBD1 or TRBD2 (6 bases each). V lost 7 bases, J lost 5 bases, and 11 bases lay in between. CDR1 and CDR2 (germline): LNHDA, SQIVND (reference sequence). CDR3 length: 13 amino acids.

The chain is built from TRBV2 and TRBJ2-2; TRBD1 might be the D (6 bases). Trimming cost V 0 bases and J 6 bases, with 8 bases left between them. Germline V gene sequence: CDR1 SNHLY, CDR2 FYNNEI. The CDR3 totals 14 residues. The CDR3 region has the DNA TGTGCCAGCAGTGAAGCAAGGGGGTCCGGGGAGCTGTTTTTT. This codes for CASSEARGSGELFF.

The chain couples TRBV9 to TRBJ2-3; D unresolved. CDR1 and CDR2 (germline): SGDLS, YYNGEE. Trimming took off 3 bases at V and 4 bases at J, with 9 bases between the two ends. This CDR3 has 13 amino acids. This chain's CDR3 is CASSDQGPDTQYF. CDR3 bases: TGTGCCAGCAGCGACCAAGGTCCAGATACGCAGTATTTT.